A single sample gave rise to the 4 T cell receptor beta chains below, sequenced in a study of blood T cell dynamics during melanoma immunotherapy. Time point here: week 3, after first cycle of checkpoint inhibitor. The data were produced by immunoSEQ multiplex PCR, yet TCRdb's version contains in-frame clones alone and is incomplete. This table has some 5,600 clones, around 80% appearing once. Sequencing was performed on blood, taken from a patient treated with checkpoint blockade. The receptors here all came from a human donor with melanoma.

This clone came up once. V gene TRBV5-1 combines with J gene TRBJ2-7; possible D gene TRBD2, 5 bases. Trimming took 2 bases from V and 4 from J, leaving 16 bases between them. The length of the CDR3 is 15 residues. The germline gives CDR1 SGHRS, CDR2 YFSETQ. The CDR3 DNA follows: TGCGCCAGCAGCTTCGGCGGGTCGTTAGAGTACGAGCAGTACTTC. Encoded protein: CASSFGGSLEYEQYF.

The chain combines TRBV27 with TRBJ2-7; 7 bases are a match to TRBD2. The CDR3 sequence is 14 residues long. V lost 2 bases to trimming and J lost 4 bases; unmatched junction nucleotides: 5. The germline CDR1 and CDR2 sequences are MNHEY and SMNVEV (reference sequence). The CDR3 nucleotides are TGTGCCAGCAGTTTAAAAGCGGGACTATACGAGCAGTACTTC. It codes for CASSLKAGLYEQYF.

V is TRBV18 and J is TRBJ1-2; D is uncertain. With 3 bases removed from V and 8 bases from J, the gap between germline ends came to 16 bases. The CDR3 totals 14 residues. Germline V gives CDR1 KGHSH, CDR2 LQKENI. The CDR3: CASSPGSGPIGYTF. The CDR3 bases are TGTGCCAGCTCACCGGGCAGTGGCCCTATCGGCTACACCTTC. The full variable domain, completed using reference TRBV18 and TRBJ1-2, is NAGVMQNPRHLVRRRGQEARLRCSPMKGHSHVYWYRQLPEEGLKFMVYLQKENIIDESGMPKERFSAEFPKEGPSILRIQQVVRGDSAAYFCASSPGSGPIGYTFGSGTRLTVV.

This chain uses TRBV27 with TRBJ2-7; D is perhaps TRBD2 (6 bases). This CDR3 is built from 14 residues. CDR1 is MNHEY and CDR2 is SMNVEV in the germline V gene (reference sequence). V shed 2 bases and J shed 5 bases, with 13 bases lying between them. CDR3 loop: CASSLKLAWDEQYF. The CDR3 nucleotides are TGTGCCAGCAGTTTAAAACTAGCATGGGACGAGCAGTACTTC.